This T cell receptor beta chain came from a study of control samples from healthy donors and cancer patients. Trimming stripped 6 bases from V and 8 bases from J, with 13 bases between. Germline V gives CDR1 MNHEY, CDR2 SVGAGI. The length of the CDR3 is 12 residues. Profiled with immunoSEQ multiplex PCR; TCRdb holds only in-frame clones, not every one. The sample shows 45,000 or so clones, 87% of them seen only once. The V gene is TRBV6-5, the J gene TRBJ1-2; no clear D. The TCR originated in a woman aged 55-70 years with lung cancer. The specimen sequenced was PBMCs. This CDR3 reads CASRDFEEGYTF. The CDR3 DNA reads TGTGCCAGCAGAGACTTCGAGGAGGGCTACACCTTC.